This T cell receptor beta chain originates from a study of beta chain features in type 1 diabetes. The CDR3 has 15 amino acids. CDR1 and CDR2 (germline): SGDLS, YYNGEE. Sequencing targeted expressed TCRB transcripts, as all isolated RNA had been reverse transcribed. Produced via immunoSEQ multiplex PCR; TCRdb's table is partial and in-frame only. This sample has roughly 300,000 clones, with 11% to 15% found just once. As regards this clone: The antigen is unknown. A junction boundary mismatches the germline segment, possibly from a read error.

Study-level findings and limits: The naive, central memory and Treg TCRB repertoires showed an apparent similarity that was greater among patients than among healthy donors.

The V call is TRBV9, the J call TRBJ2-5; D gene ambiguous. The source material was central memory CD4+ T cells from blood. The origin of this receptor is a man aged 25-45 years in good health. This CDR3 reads CASSVAGGSQEAQYF. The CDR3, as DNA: TGTGCCAGCAGCGTAGCTGGCGGCTCCCAAGAGGCCCAGTACTTC.